Included here is one TCR beta chain sequence, with context. V was trimmed by 0 bases and J by 4 bases, leaving 15 bases between them. Germline assignment: CDR1 SGHRS and CDR2 YFSETQ. This CDR3 has 16 amino acids. This entry belongs to a study of T cells after yellow fever vaccination. TCRdb ran MiXCR on the 5' RACE reads and lists one entry per CDR3 protein. The sample has approximately 350,000 distinct CDR3 sequences, roughly 11% seen once; the top ten hold more than 15%. This sequence joins TRBV5-1 and TRBJ2-3, with a possible D match to TRBD2 (7 bases). This receptor was identified in a man between 18 and 35 years old who received the YFV17D yellow fever vaccine. The sequencing here drew on PBMCs, taken on the day of the first yellow fever vaccination. The CDR3 is CASSLVRGGAPDTQYF. In DNA, the CDR3 is TGCGCCAGCAGCTTGGTACGAGGGGGGGCTCCAGATACGCAGTATTTT. The whole variable domain, remainder taken from reference TRBV5-1 and TRBJ2-3, is KAGVTQTPRYLIKTRGQQVTLSCSPISGHRSVSWYQQTPGQGLQFLFEYFSETQRNKGNFPGRFSGRQFSNSRSEMNVSTLELGDSALYLCASSLVRGGAPDTQYFGPGTRLTVL.